This entry features one TCR beta chain sequence. CDR3 length: 15 amino acids. Looked up from germline, CDR1 is MDHEN and CDR2 is SYDVKM. The V end was cut by 2 bases, the J end by 6 bases, with 14 bases between. The data were taken from a study of T cell changes during pregnancy in multiple sclerosis. Sequencing was performed with immunoSEQ multiplex PCR; in TCRdb, only in-frame clones are kept and a portion is missing. The table shows about 130,000 clones, with about 96% occurring only once. This specimen was peripheral blood, taken after pregnancy. The sequence derives from a female donor with multiple sclerosis, enrolled in a pregnancy study. V usage is TRBV28 and J usage is TRBJ1-5, with D perhaps TRBD1 (6 bases). This CDR3 reads CASSLNRLGGQPQHF. The CDR3 region has the DNA TGTGCCAGCAGTTTAAACCGTCTAGGGGGTCAGCCCCAGCATTTT. The variable domain in full, with the rest retrieved from reference TRBV28 and TRBJ1-5, is DVKVTQSSRYLVKRTGEKVFLECVQDMDHENMFWYRQDPGLGLRLIYFSYDVKMKEKGDIPEGYSVSREKKERFSLILESASTNQTSMYLCASSLNRLGGQPQHFGDGTRLSIL.